These 14 T cell receptor beta chains originate from one sample sequenced in a study of blood T cell repertoires in COVID-19. Some clones are missing from TCRdb's copy, which holds only in-frame ones; the method was immunoSEQ multiplex PCR. Counted here are about 100,000 clones, over 85% occurring once; the ten biggest clones make up approximately 5.1%. The sequenced sample was peripheral blood. These receptors were collected from a man between 70 and 80 years old with acute or convalescent COVID-19.

This rearrangement joins TRBV5-5 to TRBJ1-5; TRBD1 might be the D (5 bases). V was trimmed by 0 bases and J by 3 bases, leaving 10 bases between them. The CDR3 spans 15 residues. Germline assignment: CDR1 SGHKS and CDR2 YYEKEE (reference sequence). CDR3 loop: CASSLGDSTNQPQHF. DNA for the CDR3: TGTGCCAGCAGCTTGGGTGACAGCACCAATCAGCCCCAGCATTTT.

A few counts support this clone. This rearrangement joins TRBV14 to TRBJ1-2; TRBD1 agrees at 9 bases. CDR3 size: 15 residues. Germline lookup yields CDR1 SGHDN and CDR2 FVKESK. J gave up 5 bases and V 0 bases, and 4 bases lay outside the gene matches. CDR3 nucleotide sequence: TGTGCCAGCAGCCAAGAAGACAGGGGGTGGTATGGCTACACCTTC. Its protein product is CASSQEDRGWYGYTF. The full variable domain, with the rest looked up from reference TRBV14 and TRBJ1-2, is EAGVTQFPSHSVIEKGQTVTLRCDPISGHDNLYWYRRVMGKEIKFLLHFVKESKQDESGMPNNRFLAERTGGTYSTLKVQPAELEDSGVYFCASSQEDRGWYGYTFGSGTRLTVV.

The rearrangement joins TRBV7-9 to TRBJ2-7; TRBD2 matches 8 bases. After removal of 4 bases from V and 0 bases from J, the junction contained 11 bases not matched to a gene. This CDR3 spans 17 amino acids. CDR1 is SEHNR and CDR2 is FQNEAQ in the germline V gene (reference sequence). CDR3 in DNA: TGTGCCAGCAGCTCTACCCGGGGGGGGTCCTACTCCTACGAGCAGTACTTC. Amino acid sequence: CASSSTRGGSYSYEQYF. Looking up the rest from reference TRBV7-9 and TRBJ2-7 gives the full variable domain: DTGVSQNPRHKITKRGQNVTFRCDPISEHNRLYWYRQTLGQGPEFLTYFQNEAQLEKSRLLSDRFSAERPKGSFSTLEIQRTEQGDSAMYLCASSSTRGGSYSYEQYFGPGTRLTVT.

This sequence joins TRBV7-9 and TRBJ2-3; tentative D call: TRBD1 (5 bases). V lost 5 bases to trimming and J lost 7 bases, with 10 bases between them. CDR1 is SEHNR, CDR2 FQNEAQ, per germline (reference sequence). The CDR3 is 12 residues long. The CDR3 DNA sequence: TGTGCCAGCAGCCCCCAGGGCTATACGCAGTATTTT. This encodes CASSPQGYTQYF.

V is TRBV5-1 and J is TRBJ2-5, with 10 bases fitting TRBD2. Per germline, CDR1 SGHRS and CDR2 YFSETQ. This CDR3 spans 17 amino acids. Trimming removed 0 bases from V and 5 bases from J; junction bases left unmatched: 10. CDR3 nucleotide sequence: TGCGCCAGCAGCTTGGGAATTAGCGGGGGGCCGGGGGAGACCCAGTACTTC. It yields the protein CASSLGISGGPGETQYF.

The rearrangement joins TRBV6-2 or TRBV6-3 to TRBJ1-1; 7 positions match TRBD1. The CDR3 has 17 amino acids. V lost 6 bases and J lost 1; bases outside the gene matches: 14. Germline CDR1 and CDR2: MNHEY and SVGEGT. As DNA, the CDR3 is TGTGCCAGCAGCCCCGACAGGGCACCCGTCTCGAACACTGAAGCTTTCTTT. Its protein product is CASSPDRAPVSNTEAFF.

The chain has TRBV5-4 and TRBJ2-1; 10 nucleotides line up with TRBD2. J gave up 6 bases and V 4 bases, and 7 bases lay outside the gene matches. The CDR3 has 15 amino acids. Germline CDR1 is SGHNT and CDR2 is YYREEE (reference sequence). The CDR3 bases are TGTGCCAGCAGCGCTAGCGGGAGTAGCACCAATGAGCAGTTCTTC. Its protein is CASSASGSSTNEQFF.

This sequence joins TRBV25-1 and TRBJ2-4; 9 bases fit TRBD1. V trimming: 2 bases; J trimming: 9 bases; junction bases outside the gene matches: 8. CDR1 is MGHDK, CDR2 SYGVNS, per germline. The CDR3 contains 15 residues. CDR3 region: CASSEAGTGSVIQYF. Written as DNA, the CDR3 is TGTGCCAGCAGTGAAGCCGGGACAGGGTCAGTCATTCAGTACTTC.

This clone was detected once. The rearrangement joins TRBV6-4 to TRBJ2-7; D is possibly TRBD1 (5 bases). This CDR3 spans 13 amino acids. V gave up 8 bases and J gave up 2 bases, with 13 bases separating them. In germline, CDR1 is MRHNA, CDR2 SNTAGT. CDR3 DNA sequence: TGTGCCAGCGACGGCAGGGATACCTACGAGCAGTACTTC. Amino acids: CASDGRDTYEQYF.

The chain is built from TRBV6-6 and TRBJ2-1; D unclear. The CDR3 has 13 amino acids. V was clipped by 6 bases and J by 8 bases, with 14 bases between them. Germline V gene data show CDR1 as MNHNY and CDR2 as SVGAGI (reference sequence). The CDR3 region has the DNA TGTGCCAGCAGAAACGGAGCTACCGATGAGCAGTTCTTC. This translates into CASRNGATDEQFF.

The chain links TRBV7-8 to TRBJ2-4; D uncertain. The CDR3 has 16 residues. Trimming cost V 4 bases and J 1 base, with 14 bases left between them. Germline V gene sequence: CDR1 SGHVS, CDR2 FQNEAQ. CDR3 in amino acids: CASSSPIPGAKNIQYF. In DNA form, the CDR3 reads TGTGCCAGCAGCTCCCCGATCCCCGGGGCCAAAAACATTCAGTACTTC.

The gene calls are TRBV2 and TRBJ1-6; TRBD1 aligns across 7 bases. The germline gives CDR1 SNHLY, CDR2 FYNNEI. V gave up 3 bases and J gave up 9 bases; unmatched junction bases: 11. The CDR3 length is 16 residues. CDR3 protein: CASSDQTGTESSPLHF. The CDR3 DNA reads TGTGCCAGCAGTGATCAGACAGGGACCGAAAGTTCACCCCTCCACTTT.

This chain links TRBV4-3 with TRBJ2-7, with D perhaps TRBD1 (6 bases). Germline values: CDR1 LGHNA, CDR2 YSLEER. V was clipped by 1 base and J by 2 bases, with 12 bases between them. The CDR3 covers 15 residues. The CDR3 region has the DNA TGCGCCAGCAGCCAAGGCTCGGGACAAACCTACGAGCAGTACTTC. Protein: CASSQGSGQTYEQYF.

The rearrangement uses TRBV5-1 and TRBJ1-3, with TRBD1 identical over 9 bases. With 0 bases clipped from V and 7 bases from J, the junction kept 2 bases outside the gene matches. Germline V gene lookup returns CDR1 SGHRS and CDR2 YFSETQ. The CDR3 runs 14 residues. CDR3 in amino acids: CASSLGGQGNTIYF. For the CDR3, the DNA is TGCGCCAGCAGCTTGGGAGGACAGGGGAACACCATATATTTT.